The entry that follows covers one TCR beta chain sequence. V shed 1 base and J 4 bases; nucleotides not matched to a gene: 4. This CDR3 is 16 amino acids long. Germline lookup yields CDR1 LNHDA and CDR2 SQIVND (reference sequence). Methods used by the authors: Amplification with reference gene primers provided the estimates of nucleated cell counts. Produced via immunoSEQ multiplex PCR; TCRdb's table is partial and in-frame only. The V and J calls and clone size are taken from that table; D and trimming were inferred from the DNA. The sample holds some 140,000 clones; approximately 80% are singletons and the top ten take approximately 3%. This sample was taken from a study of blood T cell repertoires in COVID-19. Across the study: The cDNA or gDNA used as material had been derived from T cells, B-cell-depleted T cells, or PBMCs.

This TCR derives from an elderly woman with acute or convalescent COVID-19. The rearrangement uses TRBV19 and TRBJ2-6; 7 nucleotides align to TRBD1. The sample taken for sequencing was peripheral blood. The CDR3 loop is CASSIVGTAGANVLTF. The CDR3 DNA reads TGTGCCAGTAGTATAGTAGGGACAGCGGGGGCCAACGTCCTGACTTTC.